Each of the 15 T cell receptor beta chains below was sequenced from the same sample in a study of T cells in localized non-small cell lung cancer (TCRdb year 2020). To prepare the library, the immunoSEQ multiplex PCR assay was applied. As stored in TCRdb, this immuneACCESS dataset retains in-frame rearrangements with V and J assigned. A fraction of the clones does not appear; measured against another copy, unresolved V genes explain less than half of the discrepancy, and the remainder lacks a known reason. Here the sample has fewer than 25,000 clones; about 89% occur a single time. Of the sample, 10% to 15% falls within the top ten clones. The sequences come from peripheral blood, collected before any cancer treatment. Source of these receptors: a male donor aged 60 or older with stage I lung adenocarcinoma.

This clone has only one observation. The V and J genes are TRBV15 and TRBJ2-1; 7 nucleotides align to TRBD1. V lost 0 bases, J lost 8 bases, and 10 bases stayed unmatched. The germline gives CDR1 LNHNV, CDR2 YYDKDF (reference sequence). This CDR3 region has 16 residues. Written as DNA, the CDR3 is TGTGCCACCAGCAGAGATCGAGCAGGGGGTGTGGATGAGCAGTTCTTC. It yields the protein CATSRDRAGGVDEQFF. The variable domain in full, with the rest retrieved from reference TRBV15 and TRBJ2-1, is DAMVIQNPRYQVTQFGKPVTLSCSQTLNHNVMYWYQQKSSQAPKLLFHYYDKDFNNEADTPDNFQSRRPNTSFCFLDIRSPGLGDTAMYLCATSRDRAGGVDEQFFGPGTRLTVL.

The chain combines TRBV19 with TRBJ2-7; maybe TRBD1 (5 bases). Trimming pared 9 bases from V and 2 bases from J, leaving 14 bases between. The CDR3 sequence is 13 residues long. Looked up from germline, CDR1 is LNHDA and CDR2 is SQIVND (reference sequence). The CDR3 sequence is CASQRTNTYEQYF. CDR3 coding DNA: TGTGCCAGCCAACGGACAAATACCTACGAGCAGTACTTC.

In this sample, this clone turned up once. This chain links TRBV11-2 with TRBJ1-1; D unclear. Looked up from germline, CDR1 is SGHAT and CDR2 is FQNNGV. The CDR3 extends over 15 amino acids. The ends were cut back, 0 bases at V and 4 bases at J, with 12 bases in the middle. The CDR3 spells CASSLDGFYSTEAFF. The CDR3 bases are TGTGCCAGCAGCTTAGATGGCTTTTATAGCACTGAAGCTTTCTTT.

The rearrangement uses TRBV4-2 and TRBJ2-7, with 7 bases matching TRBD1. Trimming at V came to 1 base and at J to 6 bases, leaving 15 bases not matched to a gene. Per germline, CDR1 LGHNA and CDR2 YNFKEQ. The CDR3 has 17 amino acids. The chain's CDR3 is CASSQAHGPGQQGEQYF. CDR3 nucleotides: TGTGCCAGCAGCCAAGCTCATGGACCGGGACAGCAAGGCGAGCAGTACTTC.

This chain uses TRBV4-1 with TRBJ2-4; no firm D call. The CDR3 is made up of 13 amino acids. Germline CDR1 reads MGHRA; CDR2 reads YSYEKL. V was shortened by 4 bases and J by 8 bases, with 12 bases between the two germline ends. CDR3 residues: CASSLGGWDIQYF. The DNA for the CDR3 is TGCGCCAGCAGCCTGGGCGGTTGGGACATTCAGTACTTC.

The chain links TRBV11-2 to TRBJ1-1, with unresolved D. Germline loops: CDR1 SGHAT, CDR2 FQNNGV. The CDR3 runs to 14 residues. Between the trimmed V and J ends, which lost 4 bases and 0 bases, there was a span of 9 bases. The CDR3 sequence: CASSSRSLNTEAFF. CDR3 nucleotides: TGTGCCAGCAGCTCACGGAGCCTGAACACTGAAGCTTTCTTT.

The table lists this clone with a few counts. The chain uses TRBV6-1 and TRBJ1-2; TRBD1 is a possible D gene (5 bases). Trimming left V 3 bases short and J 0 bases short, with 11 bases between. Per the germline V gene, CDR1 is MNHNS and CDR2 is SASEGT. The CDR3 is made up of 15 amino acids. CDR3 region: CASSELMTANYGYTF. The DNA of the CDR3 is TGTGCCAGCAGTGAGCTTATGACAGCTAACTATGGCTACACCTTC.

The chain links TRBV6-6 to TRBJ2-2; 7 positions match TRBD1. The J segment lost 1 base and the V segment lost 6 bases, leaving 5 bases of the junction unmatched. Germline CDR1 reads MNHNY; CDR2 reads SVGAGI (reference sequence). The CDR3 covers 15 residues. Here the CDR3 reads CASSIRTGNTGELFF. In nucleotides, the CDR3 is TGTGCCAGCAGCATCCGGACAGGGAACACCGGGGAGCTGTTTTTT.

The genes are TRBV25-1 and TRBJ2-7; 10 nucleotides align to TRBD1. Germline CDR1 MGHDK, CDR2 SYGVNS. V lost 1 base and J lost 6; bases outside the gene matches: 6. This CDR3 contains 15 residues. The CDR3 here is CASSELGDRGSEQYF. The CDR3 DNA sequence: TGTGCCAGCAGTGAATTAGGGGACAGGGGAAGCGAGCAGTACTTC.

The genes are TRBV7-8 and TRBJ1-1; TRBD1 matches 9 bases. This CDR3 has 16 amino acids. The germline gives CDR1 SGHVS, CDR2 FQNEAQ. Trimming took 0 bases from V and 5 from J; bases not matched to a gene: 7. CDR3: CASSLAPTGGGTEAFF. As DNA, the CDR3 is TGTGCCAGCAGCTTAGCGCCGACAGGGGGGGGGACTGAAGCTTTCTTT.

V usage is TRBV6-1 and J usage is TRBJ2-3; TRBD2 aligns across 8 bases. With 4 bases clipped from V and 8 bases from J, the junction kept 5 bases outside the gene matches. The CDR3 sequence is 13 residues long. Germline CDR1 MNHNS, CDR2 SASEGT. The CDR3 DNA sequence: TGTGCCAGCAGTGGGGGACTAGTAAGTACGCAGTATTTT. Its translation: CASSGGLVSTQYF.

The chain carries TRBV11-2 and TRBJ2-5, with 10 bases aligning to TRBD2. Germline V gene lookup returns CDR1 SGHAT and CDR2 FQNNGV. The ends lost 4 bases at V and 5 bases at J; junction bases unmatched: 16. The CDR3 has 18 residues. In DNA form, the CDR3 reads TGTGCCAGCAGCTCCCGGGGGACTAGCGTCAGAATTGGGGAGACCCAGTACTTC. It is translated as CASSSRGTSVRIGETQYF.

V is TRBV28 and J is TRBJ2-1; 9 nucleotides agree with TRBD2. Trimming at V came to 3 bases and at J to 5 bases, leaving 5 bases not matched to a gene. The germline CDR1 and CDR2 sequences are MDHEN and SYDVKM. The CDR3 is 15 amino acids. CDR3 residues: CASSFSGRSDNEQFF. In DNA, the CDR3 is TGTGCCAGCAGTTTTAGCGGGAGATCGGACAATGAGCAGTTCTTC.

The chain employs TRBV7-2 and TRBJ2-1; D is unclear. Between the trimmed V and J ends, which lost 5 bases and 0 bases, there was a span of 14 bases. In germline, CDR1 is SGHTA, CDR2 FQGNSA. This CDR3 region has 16 residues. The CDR3: CASSKISQSSYNEQFF. The CDR3 nucleotides read TGTGCCAGCAGCAAAATTTCGCAGAGCTCCTACAATGAGCAGTTCTTC.

This clone appeared a few times. For the CDR3, the DNA is TGTGCCAGCAGCTTACGGCGGGAGGGGTATGAGCAGTTCTTC. Its protein product is CASSLRREGYEQFF. This chain joins TRBV11-3 and TRBJ2-1; TRBD2 matches at 9 bases. This CDR3 is 14 amino acids long. Per the germline V gene, CDR1 is SGHNT and CDR2 is YENEEA. Losses at the gene ends were 2 bases for V and 8 bases for J; bases not matched to a gene: 4.